This TCR beta chain derives from a study of OX40 agonist ivuxolimab in advanced cancers. Study-level background: Patients assigned to dose escalation were diagnosed with hepatocellular carcinoma, melanoma, renal cell or head and neck cancer. Past anti-PD-1, anti-PD-L1 or anti-CTLA-4 therapy was accepted, and roughly 38% had received some. One hepatocellular carcinoma and a couple of cutaneous melanoma patients partially responded.

Sequencing was performed with immunoSEQ multiplex PCR; in TCRdb, only in-frame clones are kept and a portion is missing. The table lists 55,000 to 75,000 clones, around 93% of them singletons. The CDR3 sequence is 17 residues long. Per the germline V gene, CDR1 is MDHEN and CDR2 is SYDVKM. V lost 3 bases, J lost 0 bases, and 8 bases stayed unmatched. In the case of this clone: Its antigen is undetermined.

Study-level findings and limits: Expanded clones tended on average to be more numerous among CD8+ T cells than CD4+.

The chain couples TRBV28 to TRBJ2-3, with 8 bases matching TRBD2. This TCR came from an adult with an advanced solid tumor such as melanoma, head and neck, liver or kidney cancer. The sequenced sample was CD4+ or CD8+ T cells sorted from blood, obtained in a trial of the OX40 agonist ivuxolimab. This chain's CDR3 is CASSLFSGMTSTDTQYF. The CDR3 DNA is TGTGCCAGCAGTTTGTTTAGCGGGATGACTAGCACAGATACGCAGTATTTT.